This TCR beta chain emerged from a study of blood T cell repertoires in COVID-19. For the study at large: The study drew acute and convalescent COVID-19 samples from the United States, Italy and Spain.

Assay used: immunoSEQ multiplex PCR; TCRdb lists only in-frame clones, some missing. The sample gives about 400,000 clones, nearly 90% of which show up once; 1.7% is in the top ten. Trimming took 8 bases from V and 7 from J; bases not matched to a gene: 9. The CDR3 has 12 amino acids. Germline V gene sequence: CDR1 SQVTM, CDR2 ANQGSEA. This sequence joins TRBV29-1 and TRBJ1-1; 8 bases are shared with TRBD1. Sequenced material: PBMCs or T cells enriched from blood (not recorded which). This clonotype was sampled from a woman aged 25 to 39 who had recovered from COVID-19. This CDR3 is CSLGQVKGEAFF. The CDR3 nucleotides read TGCAGCTTGGGACAGGTGAAAGGTGAAGCTTTCTTT.